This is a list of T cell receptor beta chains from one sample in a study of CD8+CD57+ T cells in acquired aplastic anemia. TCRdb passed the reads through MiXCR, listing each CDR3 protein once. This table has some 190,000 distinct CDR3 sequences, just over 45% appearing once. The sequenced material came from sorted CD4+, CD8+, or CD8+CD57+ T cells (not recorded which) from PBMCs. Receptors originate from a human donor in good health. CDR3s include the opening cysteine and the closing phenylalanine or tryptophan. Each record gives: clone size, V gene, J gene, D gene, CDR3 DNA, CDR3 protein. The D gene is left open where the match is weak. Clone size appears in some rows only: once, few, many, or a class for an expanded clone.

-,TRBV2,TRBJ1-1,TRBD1,TGTGCCAGCAGCCAGGGACAGGGGCGCACTGAAGCTTTCTTT,CASSQGQGRTEAFF
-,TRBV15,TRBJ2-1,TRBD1,TGTGCCACCAGCAGAGACGCCGGGACAGAGTACAATGAGCAGTTCTTC,CATSRDAGTEYNEQFF
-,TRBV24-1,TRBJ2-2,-,TGTGCCACCAGTGGCGGACAGAACACCGGGGAGCTGTTTTTT,CATSGGQNTGELFF
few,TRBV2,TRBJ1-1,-,TGTGCCAGCAGTGGGGGGCTCTCGAACACTGAAGCTTTCTTT,CASSGGLSNTEAFF
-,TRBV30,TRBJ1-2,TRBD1,TGTGCCTGGAATCCCGGGACAGGGGGCGTCCATGGCTACACCTTC,CAWNPGTGGVHGYTF
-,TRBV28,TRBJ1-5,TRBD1,TGTGCCAGCAGTCCCTCCGGGACAGGGGAGGGTCAGCCCCAGCATTTT,CASSPSGTGEGQPQHF
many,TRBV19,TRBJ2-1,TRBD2,TGTGCCAGTCAAGATAGCGGGAGGCATGAGCAGTTCTTC,CASQDSGRHEQFF
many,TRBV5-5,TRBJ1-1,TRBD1,TGTGCCAGCAGCTCACCTGACAGGGGGAACACTGAAGCTTTCTTT,CASSSPDRGNTEAFF
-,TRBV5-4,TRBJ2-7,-,TGTGCCAGCAGCTCCCCCGGGACGGAGCCCTACGAGCAGTACTTC,CASSSPGTEPYEQYF
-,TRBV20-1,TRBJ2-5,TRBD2,TGCAGTGCTACCCGGGGAGCGGGGGGAAGAGAGACCCAGTACTTC,CSATRGAGGRETQYF
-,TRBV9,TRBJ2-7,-,TGTGCCAGCAGCCAAACCCTCGTACTAGGACCATCCTACGAGCAGTACTTC,CASSQTLVLGPSYEQYF
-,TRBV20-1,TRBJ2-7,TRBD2,TGCAGTGCTAGGCGGGAGGGGCACGAGCAGTACTTC,CSARREGHEQYF
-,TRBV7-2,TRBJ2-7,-,TGTGCCAGCAGCTTAGTGCCCAGGGGCAAGTACGAGCAGTACTTC,CASSLVPRGKYEQYF
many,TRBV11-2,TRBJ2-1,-,TGTGCCAGCAGCTCCATGGACCGGAGGGGGGATGAGCAGTTCTTC,CASSSMDRRGDEQFF
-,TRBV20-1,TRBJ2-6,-,TGCAGTGCTAACCCACTCGGGACTGGGGCCAACGTCCTGACTTTC,CSANPLGTGANVLTF
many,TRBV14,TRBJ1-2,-,TGTGCCAGCAGCCAAGGGACATTCTATGGCTACACCTTC,CASSQGTFYGYTF
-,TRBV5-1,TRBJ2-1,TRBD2,TGCGCCAGCAGCTTTACCTCAGTACAGCGGGAGGATGAGCAGTTCTTC,CASSFTSVQREDEQFF
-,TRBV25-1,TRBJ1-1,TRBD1,TGTGCCAGCAGGACAGGGGGGAGCACTGAAGCTTTCTTT,CASRTGGSTEAFF
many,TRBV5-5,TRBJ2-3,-,TGTGCCAGCAGCATACCCGGTGGGGGGACAGATACGCAGTATTTT,CASSIPGGGTDTQYF
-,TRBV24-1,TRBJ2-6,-,TGTGCCACCAGTCGAACGGCTGGGGCCAACGTCCTGACTTTC,CATSRTAGANVLTF
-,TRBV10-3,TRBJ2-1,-,TGTGCCATCGAGGGGAGGAACGGGACAACCGCAACCTACAATGAGCAGTTCTTC,CAIEGRNGTTATYNEQFF
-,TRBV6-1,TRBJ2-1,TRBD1,TGTGCCAGCAGTGCAGACCGCCAGGGGGTGCGGAATGAGCAGTTCTTC,CASSADRQGVRNEQFF
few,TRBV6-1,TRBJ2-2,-,TGTGCCAGCAGGGCTGGGGGAGACACCGGGGAGCTGTTTTTT,CASRAGGDTGELFF
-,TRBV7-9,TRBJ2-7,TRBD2,TGTGCCAGCAGCTTACTCCCGGGGGGTTCCTACGAGCAGTACTTC,CASSLLPGGSYEQYF